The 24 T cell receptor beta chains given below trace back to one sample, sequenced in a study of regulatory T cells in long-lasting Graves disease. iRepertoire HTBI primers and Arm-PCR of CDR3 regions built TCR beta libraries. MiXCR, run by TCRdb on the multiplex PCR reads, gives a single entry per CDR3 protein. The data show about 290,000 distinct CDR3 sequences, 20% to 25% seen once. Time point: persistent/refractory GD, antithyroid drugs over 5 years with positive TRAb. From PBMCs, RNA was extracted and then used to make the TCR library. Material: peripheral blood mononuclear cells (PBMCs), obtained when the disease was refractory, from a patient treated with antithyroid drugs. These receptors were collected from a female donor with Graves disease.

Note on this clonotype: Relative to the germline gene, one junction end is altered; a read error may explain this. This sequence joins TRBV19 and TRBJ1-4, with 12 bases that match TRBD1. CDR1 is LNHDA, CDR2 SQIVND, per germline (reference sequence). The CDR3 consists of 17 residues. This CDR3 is CASSPRDRGQVNEKLFF. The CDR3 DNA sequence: TGTGCCAGTAGTCCCCGGGACAGGGGGCAGGTTAATGAAAAGCTGTTTTTT.

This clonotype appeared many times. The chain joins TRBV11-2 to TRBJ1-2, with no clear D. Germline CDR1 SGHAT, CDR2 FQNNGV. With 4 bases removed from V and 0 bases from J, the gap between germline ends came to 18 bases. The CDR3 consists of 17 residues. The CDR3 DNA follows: TGTGCCAGCAGCTCCAGCACAGAAACACCCCCTAACTATGGCTACACCTTC. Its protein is CASSSSTETPPNYGYTF.

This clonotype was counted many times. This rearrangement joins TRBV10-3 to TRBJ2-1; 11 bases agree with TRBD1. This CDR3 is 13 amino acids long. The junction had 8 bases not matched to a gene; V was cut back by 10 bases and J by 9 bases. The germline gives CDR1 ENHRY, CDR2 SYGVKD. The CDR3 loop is CATWDRGFAEQFF. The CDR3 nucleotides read TGTGCCACCTGGGACAGGGGGTTTGCTGAGCAGTTCTTC.

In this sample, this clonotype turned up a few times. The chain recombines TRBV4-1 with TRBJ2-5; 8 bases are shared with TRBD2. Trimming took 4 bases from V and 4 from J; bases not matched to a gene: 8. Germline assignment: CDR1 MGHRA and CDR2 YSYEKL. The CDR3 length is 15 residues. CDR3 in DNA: TGCGCCAGCAGCCTATTAGCGGGGAAGGGAGAGACCCAGTACTTC. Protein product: CASSLLAGKGETQYF.

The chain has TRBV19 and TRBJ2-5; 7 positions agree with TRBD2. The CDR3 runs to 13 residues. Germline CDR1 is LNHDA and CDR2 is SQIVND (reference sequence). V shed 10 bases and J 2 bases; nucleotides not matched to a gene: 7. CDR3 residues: CATRRGGQETQYF. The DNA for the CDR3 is TGTGCCACTAGGCGGGGAGGGCAAGAGACCCAGTACTTC.

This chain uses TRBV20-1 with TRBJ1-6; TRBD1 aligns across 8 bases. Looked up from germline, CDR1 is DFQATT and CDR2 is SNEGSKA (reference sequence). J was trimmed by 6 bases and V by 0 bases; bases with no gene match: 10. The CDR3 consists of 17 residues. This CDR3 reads CSARDRGQGIGNSPLHF. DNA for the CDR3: TGCAGTGCTAGAGATCGTGGACAGGGAATTGGTAATTCACCCCTCCACTTT.

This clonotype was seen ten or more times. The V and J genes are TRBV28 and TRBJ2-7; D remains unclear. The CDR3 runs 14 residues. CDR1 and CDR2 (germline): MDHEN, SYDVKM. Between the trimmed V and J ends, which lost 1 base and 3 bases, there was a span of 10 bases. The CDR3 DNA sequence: TGTGCCAGCAGTTTATCGGGCCTGGGCTACGAGCAGTACTTC. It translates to CASSLSGLGYEQYF.

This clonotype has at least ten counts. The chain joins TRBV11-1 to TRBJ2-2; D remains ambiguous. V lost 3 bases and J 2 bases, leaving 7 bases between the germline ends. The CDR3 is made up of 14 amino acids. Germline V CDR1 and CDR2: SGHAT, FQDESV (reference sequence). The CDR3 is CASSLTRNTGELFF. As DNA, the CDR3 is TGTGCCAGCAGCTTGACCAGAAACACCGGGGAGCTGTTTTTT. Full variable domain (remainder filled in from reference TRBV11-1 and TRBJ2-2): EAEVAQSPRYKITEKSQAVAFWCDPISGHATLYWYRQILGQGPELLVQFQDESVVDDSQLPKDRFSAERLKGVDSTLKIQPAELGDSAMYLCASSLTRNTGELFFGEGSRLTVL.

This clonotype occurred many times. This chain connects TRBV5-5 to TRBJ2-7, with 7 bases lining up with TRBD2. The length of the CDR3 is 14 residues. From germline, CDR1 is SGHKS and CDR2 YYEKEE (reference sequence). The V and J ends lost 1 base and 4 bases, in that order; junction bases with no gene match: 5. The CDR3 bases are TGTGCCAGCAGCTTGAGGGGAGGGATGTACGAGCAGTACTTC. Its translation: CASSLRGGMYEQYF.

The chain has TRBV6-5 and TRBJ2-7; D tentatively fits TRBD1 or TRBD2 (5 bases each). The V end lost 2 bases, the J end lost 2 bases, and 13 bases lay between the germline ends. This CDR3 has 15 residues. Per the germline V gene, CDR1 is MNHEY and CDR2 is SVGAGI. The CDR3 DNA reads TGTGCCAGCAGTTACCTAATACCGGGACCCTACGAGCAGTACTTC. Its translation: CASSYLIPGPYEQYF.

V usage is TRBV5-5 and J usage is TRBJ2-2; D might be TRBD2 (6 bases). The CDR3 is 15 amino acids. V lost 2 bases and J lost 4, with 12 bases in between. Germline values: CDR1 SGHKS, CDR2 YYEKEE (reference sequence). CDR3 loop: CASSLSGVRTGELFF. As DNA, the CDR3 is TGTGCCAGCAGCTTATCGGGAGTTCGCACCGGGGAGCTGTTTTTT.

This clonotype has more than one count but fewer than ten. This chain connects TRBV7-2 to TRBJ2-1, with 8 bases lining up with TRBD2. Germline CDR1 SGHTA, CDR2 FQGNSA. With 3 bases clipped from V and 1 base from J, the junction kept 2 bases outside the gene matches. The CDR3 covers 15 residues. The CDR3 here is CASSFSSGSYNEQFF. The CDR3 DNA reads TGTGCCAGCAGCTTTTCTAGCGGGTCCTACAATGAGCAGTTCTTC.

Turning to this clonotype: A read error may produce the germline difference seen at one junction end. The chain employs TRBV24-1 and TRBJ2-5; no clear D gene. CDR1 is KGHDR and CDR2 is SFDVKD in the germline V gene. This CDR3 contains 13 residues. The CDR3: CATGDLGWETQYF. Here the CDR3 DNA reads TGTGCCACCGGTGATTTGGGTTGGGAGACCCAGTACTTC.

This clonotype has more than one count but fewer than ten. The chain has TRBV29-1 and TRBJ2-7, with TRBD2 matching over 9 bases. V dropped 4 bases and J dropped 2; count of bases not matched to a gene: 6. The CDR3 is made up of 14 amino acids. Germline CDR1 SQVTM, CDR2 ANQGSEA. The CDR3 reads CSVVGLAGTYEQYF. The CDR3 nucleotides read TGCAGCGTTGTCGGCCTAGCGGGAACCTACGAGCAGTACTTC.

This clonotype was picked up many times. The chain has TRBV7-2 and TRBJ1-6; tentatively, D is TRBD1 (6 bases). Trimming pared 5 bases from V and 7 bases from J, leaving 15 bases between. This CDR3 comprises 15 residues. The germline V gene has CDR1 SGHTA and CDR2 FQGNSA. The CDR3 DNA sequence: TGTGCCAGCAGCCCAACAGGGAGGGGGAATTCACCCCTCCACTTT. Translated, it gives CASSPTGRGNSPLHF.

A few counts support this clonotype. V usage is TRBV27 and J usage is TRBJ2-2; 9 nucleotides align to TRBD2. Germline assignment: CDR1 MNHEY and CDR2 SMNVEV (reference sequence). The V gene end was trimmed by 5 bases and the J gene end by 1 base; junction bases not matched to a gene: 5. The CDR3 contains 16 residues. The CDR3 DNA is TGTGCCAGCAGTCCGCGGACTAGCGAGAACACCGGGGAGCTGTTTTTT. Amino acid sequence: CASSPRTSENTGELFF.

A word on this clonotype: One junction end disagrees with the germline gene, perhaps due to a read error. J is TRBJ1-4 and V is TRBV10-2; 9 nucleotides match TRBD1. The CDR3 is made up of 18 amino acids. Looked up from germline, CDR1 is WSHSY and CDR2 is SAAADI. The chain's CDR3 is CASSESGTGMMANKKLFF. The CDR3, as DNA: TGCGCCAGCAGTGAGTCAGGGACAGGGATGATGGCTAATAAAAAACTGTTTTTT.

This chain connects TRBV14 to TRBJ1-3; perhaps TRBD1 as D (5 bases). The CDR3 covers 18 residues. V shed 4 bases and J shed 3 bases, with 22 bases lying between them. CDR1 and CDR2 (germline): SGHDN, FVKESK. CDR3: CASSPRDSVNWYGNTIYF. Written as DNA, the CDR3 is TGTGCCAGCAGCCCCAGGGATTCGGTGAATTGGTATGGAAACACCATATATTTT.

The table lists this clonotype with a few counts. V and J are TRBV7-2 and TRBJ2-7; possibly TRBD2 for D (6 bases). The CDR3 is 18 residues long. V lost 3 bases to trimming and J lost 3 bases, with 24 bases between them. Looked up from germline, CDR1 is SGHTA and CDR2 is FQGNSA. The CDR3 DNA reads TGTGCCAGCAGCTTGGCCCCGGGTGAGAGCGGGCCATACTACGAGCAGTACTTC. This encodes CASSLAPGESGPYYEQYF.

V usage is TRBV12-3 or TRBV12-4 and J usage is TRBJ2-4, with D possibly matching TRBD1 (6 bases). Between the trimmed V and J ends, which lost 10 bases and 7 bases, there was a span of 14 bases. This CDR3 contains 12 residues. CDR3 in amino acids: CAIMAQGNIQYF. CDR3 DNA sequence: TGTGCCATCATGGCACAGGGTAACATTCAGTACTTC.

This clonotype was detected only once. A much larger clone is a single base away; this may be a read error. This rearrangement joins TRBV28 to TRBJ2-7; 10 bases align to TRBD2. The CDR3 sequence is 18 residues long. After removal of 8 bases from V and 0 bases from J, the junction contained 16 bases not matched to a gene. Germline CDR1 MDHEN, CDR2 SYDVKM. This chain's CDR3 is CASGSETSGFGSSYEQYF. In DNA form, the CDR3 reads TGTGCCAGCGGCTCCGAGACTAGCGGGTTCGGGAGCTCCTACGAGCAGTACTTC.

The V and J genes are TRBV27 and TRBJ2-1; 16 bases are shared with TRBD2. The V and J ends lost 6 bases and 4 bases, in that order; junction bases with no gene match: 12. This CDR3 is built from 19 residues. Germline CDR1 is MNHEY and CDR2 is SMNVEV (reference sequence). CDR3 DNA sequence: TGTGCCAGCAGACCCCTGGGACTAGCGGGAGGGCGGGTATACAATGAGCAGTTCTTC. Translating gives CASRPLGLAGGRVYNEQFF.

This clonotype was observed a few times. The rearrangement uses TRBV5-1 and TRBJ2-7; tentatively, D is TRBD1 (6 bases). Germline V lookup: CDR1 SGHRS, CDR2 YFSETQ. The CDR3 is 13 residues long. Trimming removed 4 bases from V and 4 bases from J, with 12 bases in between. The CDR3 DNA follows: TGCGCCAGCAGCCGGGACACCGGGTACGAGCAGTACTTC. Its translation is CASSRDTGYEQYF. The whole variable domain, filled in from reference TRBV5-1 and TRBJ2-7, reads KAGVTQTPRYLIKTRGQQVTLSCSPISGHRSVSWYQQTPGQGLQFLFEYFSETQRNKGNFPGRFSGRQFSNSRSEMNVSTLELGDSALYLCASSRDTGYEQYFGPGTRLTVT.

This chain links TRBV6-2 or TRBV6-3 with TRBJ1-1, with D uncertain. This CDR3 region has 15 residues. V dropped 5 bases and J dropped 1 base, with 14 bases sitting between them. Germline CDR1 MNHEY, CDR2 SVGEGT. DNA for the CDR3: TGTGCCAGCAGTCTCATGGTGGAGACGAACACTGAAGCTTTCTTT. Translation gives CASSLMVETNTEAFF.